Detailed here is one T cell receptor (beta chain). No antigen is known for it. The data originate from a study of graft-versus-host responses after intestinal transplantation. For the study at large: In this cohort, recipients had multivisceral, liver-intestinal, or isolated intestinal transplants. Tacrolimus and steroids were given for two to three years to all recipients after anti-thymocyte globulin induction.

Data came from immunoSEQ multiplex PCR; TCRdb stores just in-frame clones and leaves some out. Of some 46,000 clones in the sample, approximately 92% are singletons; the top ten hold around 6.3%. Study-level results: Subjects displaying graft-donor T cell macrochimerism possessed elevated graft-versus-host to host-versus-graft clonal ratios inside allografts. GvH clones turned up in recipient marrow; some had shown up first in ileum or blood.

The CDR3 runs to 14 residues. With 8 bases removed from V and 7 bases from J, the gap between germline ends came to 18 bases. Germline V gene data show CDR1 as LNHDA and CDR2 as SQIVND (reference sequence). This clonotype was sampled from a human patient who received an intestinal transplant, so some T cells may come from the graft donor. The specimen was PBMCs, collected around 790 days after a first intestinal transplant, on the day of a second. The V call is TRBV19, the J call TRBJ2-1; D is tentatively TRBD1 or TRBD2 (5 bases each). The CDR3 loop reads CASGGDWRGNEQFF. CDR3 bases: TGTGCCAGTGGGGGTGACTGGCGCGGGAATGAGCAGTTCTTC.